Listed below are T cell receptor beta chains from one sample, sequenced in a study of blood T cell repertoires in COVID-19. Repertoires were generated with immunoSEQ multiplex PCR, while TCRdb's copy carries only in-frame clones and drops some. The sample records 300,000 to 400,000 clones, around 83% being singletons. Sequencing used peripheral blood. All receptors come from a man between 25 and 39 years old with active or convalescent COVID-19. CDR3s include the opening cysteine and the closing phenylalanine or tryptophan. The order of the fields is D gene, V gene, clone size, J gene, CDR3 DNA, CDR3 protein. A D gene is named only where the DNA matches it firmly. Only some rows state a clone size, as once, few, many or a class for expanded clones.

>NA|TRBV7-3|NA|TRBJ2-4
TGTGCCAGCAGCCGAGCGGACCTGGCCAAAAACATTCAGTACTTC
CASSRADLAKNIQYF
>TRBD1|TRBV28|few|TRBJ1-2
TGTGCCAGCAGGGTGACAGGGTATGGCTACACCTTC
CASRVTGYGYTF
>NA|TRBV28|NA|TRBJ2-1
TGTGCCAGCATCAGTGGGAGAAGGTCCTACAATGAGCAGTTCTTC
CASISGRRSYNEQFF
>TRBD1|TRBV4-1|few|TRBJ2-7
TGCGCCAGCAGCCTATCCCCGGGACAGGCCTACGAGCAGTACTTC
CASSLSPGQAYEQYF
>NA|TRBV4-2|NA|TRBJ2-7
TGTGCCAGCAGCCCACTTGGGGGCTGGCTACTGACCTACGAGCAGTACTTC
CASSPLGGWLLTYEQYF
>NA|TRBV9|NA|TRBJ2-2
TGTGCCAGCAGCGTGAGCGGGAACACCGGGGAGCTGTTTTTT
CASSVSGNTGELFF
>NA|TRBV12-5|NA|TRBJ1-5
TGTGCTAGTGGTACCCCGGGGGGGCACTATAGCAATCAGCCCCAGCATTTT
CASGTPGGHYSNQPQHF
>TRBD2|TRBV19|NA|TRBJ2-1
TGTGCCAGTAGTACCCCTAGCGGGGGGGTGTCCTACAATGAGCAGTTCTTC
CASSTPSGGVSYNEQFF
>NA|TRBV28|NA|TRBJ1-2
TGTGCCATCTGGCAGGACTATGGCTACACCTTC
CAIWQDYGYTF
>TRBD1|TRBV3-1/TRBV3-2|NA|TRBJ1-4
TGTGCCAGCAGCCAAGACAGGGGGTCTAATGAAAAACTGTTTTTT
CASSQDRGSNEKLFF
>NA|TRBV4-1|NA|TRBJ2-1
TGCGCCAGCAGCCAAGGACTAGGGCCCGGGCATGAGCAGTTCTTC
CASSQGLGPGHEQFF
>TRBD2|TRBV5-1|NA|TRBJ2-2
TGCGCCAGCAGCTTGGTCCTAGCGGGAGATGCCGGGGAGCTGTTTTTT
CASSLVLAGDAGELFF
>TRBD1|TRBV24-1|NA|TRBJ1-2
TGTGCCACCAGTGATTTGAGAACAGGGGGCTGGGGCTACACCTTC
CATSDLRTGGWGYTF